This T cell receptor (beta chain) derives from a study of tumor and adjacent non-tumor tissue in lung cancer. Regarding the study as a whole: TCR diversity was significantly greater in tumor than normal lung tissue. Normal lung showed higher cumulative top 100 clone frequency than tumor. Higher tumor TCR diversity was associated with shorter survival.

Only a few counts were recorded for this clonotype. No antigen is known for it. At one boundary the junction diverges from the germline segment, which might be a read error. The template was RNA from unsorted bulk tissue. TCRbeta libraries were built with three rounds of nested PCR, modified from ARM-PCR. TCRdb used MiXCR to reprocess the multiplex PCR reads, holding one entry per CDR3 protein. Of approximately 120,000 distinct CDR3 sequences in the sample, around 75% were seen once. Germline V gene data show CDR1 as MNHNS and CDR2 as SASEGT. The CDR3 consists of 16 residues. The sample taken for sequencing was lung tumor tissue. The V and J genes are TRBV6-1 and TRBJ2-1; TRBD2 aligns across 10 bases. The clonotype originates from a woman in her sixties with non-small cell lung cancer. CDR3 region: CANSASIAGGNNEQFF. The CDR3 DNA follows: TGTGCCAACAGTGCGTCTATAGCGGGAGGAAACAATGAGCAGTTCTTC.